These T cell receptor beta chains were read from a single sample in a study of molecular identifiers for immune sequencing clone quantification. TCRdb reanalysed the PCR reads using MiXCR and keeps one entry per CDR3 protein. The sample records under 800,000 distinct CDR3 sequences, around 25% being singletons. Sample: naive CD8+ T cells from blood, with Jurkat cell RNA spiked in. The source is a human donor in good health. Some libraries in this study had Jurkat cell RNA spiked in. CDR3s include the opening cysteine and the closing phenylalanine or tryptophan. D genes are given only for firm matches. Rows give clone size only sometimes, using once, few, many, or a class for an expanded clone.

D gene	J gene	V gene	clone size	CDR3 protein	CDR3 DNA
NA	TRBJ1-1	TRBV6-7	many	CATKPPRGTEAFF	TGTGCCACCAAGCCGCCTAGAGGCACTGAAGCTTTCTTT
TRBD1	TRBJ1-1	TRBV12-5	few	CASGMDRVSNAEAFF	TGTGCTAGTGGTATGGACAGGGTGTCGAACGCTGAAGCTTTCTTT
TRBD1	TRBJ2-7	TRBV18	NA	CASSPPVGQGLPYEQYF	TGTGCCAGCTCACCACCGGTTGGACAGGGATTGCCCTACGAGCAGTACTTC
NA	TRBJ2-5	TRBV5-5	many	CASSSRGRTNQETQYF	TGTGCCAGCAGCTCTAGGGGACGTACGAACCAAGAGACCCAGTACTTC
NA	TRBJ1-3	TRBV9	NA	CASSEAQFSGNTIYF	TGTGCCAGCAGCGAGGCACAGTTCTCTGGAAACACCATATATTTT
NA	TRBJ1-1	TRBV30	many	CAWRGLNTEAFF	TGTGCCTGGAGGGGACTGAACACTGAAGCTTTCTTT
NA	TRBJ2-3	TRBV12-5	NA	CASGDGRVTDTQYF	TGTGCTAGTGGTGATGGCAGGGTCACAGATACGCAGTATTTT
NA	TRBJ2-5	TRBV11-2	many	CASSPSWDPETQYF	TGTGCCAGCAGCCCTTCCTGGGATCCAGAGACCCAGTACTTC
NA	TRBJ1-1	TRBV7-9	many	CASSYESKAAEAFF	TGTGCCAGCAGCTACGAGTCAAAAGCCGCTGAAGCTTTCTTT
TRBD2	TRBJ2-3	TRBV7-9	NA	CAGSLATSRDTRYF	TGTGCCGGCAGCTTAGCGACTAGCCGAGATACGCGGTATTTT
TRBD2	TRBJ2-5	TRBV12-3/TRBV12-4	NA	CASSHPAGGPETQYF	TGTGCCAGCAGTCACCCAGCGGGGGGCCCAGAGACCCAGTACTTC
NA	TRBJ2-3	TRBV24-1	few	CATTGGCKLTDTQYF	TGTGCCACCACTGGGGGGTGCAAACTCACAGATACGCAGTATTTT
NA	TRBJ2-7	TRBV6-6	many	CASSRVGADYEQYF	TGTGCCAGCAGCAGGGTGGGTGCGGACTACGAGCAGTACTTC
NA	TRBJ1-3	TRBV29-1	many	CSVVRQNSGNTIYF	TGCAGCGTTGTAAGGCAGAACTCTGGAAACACCATATATTTT
NA	TRBJ2-5	TRBV27	NA	CASSWSSQETQYF	TGTGCCAGCAGTTGGTCCAGCCAAGAGACCCAGTACTTC
NA	TRBJ1-1	TRBV5-1	many	CASSLDRIEAFF	TGCGCCAGCAGCTTGGACAGAATTGAAGCTTTCTTT
TRBD2	TRBJ2-7	TRBV4-1	NA	CASSQFSGSIYEQYF	TGCGCCAGCAGCCAATTCAGCGGGAGTATCTACGAGCAGTACTTC
NA	TRBJ1-2	TRBV7-9	NA	CASSSHRDVHGYTF	TGTGCCAGCAGCTCTCACAGGGATGTACATGGCTACACCTTC
NA	TRBJ2-3	TRBV6-2/TRBV6-3	few	CASTLWFNTDTQYF	TGTGCCAGCACCCTGTGGTTCAACACAGATACGCAGTATTTT
NA	TRBJ2-7	TRBV9	few	CASSVVDNSYEQYF	TGTGCCAGCAGCGTAGTGGACAACTCCTACGAGCAGTACTTC
NA	TRBJ2-4	TRBV27	few	CASRPRQDRYWQAKNIQYF	TGTGCCAGCAGACCCCGACAGGATCGATATTGGCAAGCCAAAAACATTCAGTACTTC
NA	TRBJ2-4	TRBV7-9	many	CASSLVIPRGNIQYF	TGTGCCAGCAGCTTAGTTATCCCCAGGGGAAACATTCAGTACTTC
NA	TRBJ1-1	TRBV30	few	CAWSVLSGVTEAFF	TGTGCCTGGAGTGTACTGTCAGGGGTCACTGAAGCTTTCTTT
NA	TRBJ1-3	TRBV9	NA	CASRGSSGNTIYF	TGTGCCAGCAGGGGAAGCTCTGGAAACACCATATATTTT
TRBD2	TRBJ2-1	TRBV29-1	NA	CSVEASGIGNEQFF	TGCAGCGTTGAGGCTAGCGGGATAGGGAATGAGCAGTTCTTC
TRBD1	TRBJ1-1	TRBV4-1	NA	CASSQTGGWTEALF	TGCGCCAGCAGCCAGACAGGGGGCTGGACTGAAGCTCTCTTT
NA	TRBJ1-1	TRBV12-3/TRBV12-4	many	CASSLMGAYTEAFF	TGTGCCAGCAGTTTAATGGGGGCTTACACTGAAGCTTTCTTT